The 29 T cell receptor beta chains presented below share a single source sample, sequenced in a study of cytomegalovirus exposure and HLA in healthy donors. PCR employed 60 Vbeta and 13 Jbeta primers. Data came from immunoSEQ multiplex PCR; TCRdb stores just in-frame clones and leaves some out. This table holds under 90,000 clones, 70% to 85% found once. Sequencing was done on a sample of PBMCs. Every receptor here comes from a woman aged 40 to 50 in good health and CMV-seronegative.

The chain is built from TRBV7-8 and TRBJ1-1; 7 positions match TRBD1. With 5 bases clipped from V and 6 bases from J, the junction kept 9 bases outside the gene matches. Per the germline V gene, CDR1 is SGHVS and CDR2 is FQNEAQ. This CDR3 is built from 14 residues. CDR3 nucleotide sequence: TGTGCCAGCAGCCTCCAGGGGGATTCCGCTGAAGCTTTCTTT. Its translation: CASSLQGDSAEAFF.

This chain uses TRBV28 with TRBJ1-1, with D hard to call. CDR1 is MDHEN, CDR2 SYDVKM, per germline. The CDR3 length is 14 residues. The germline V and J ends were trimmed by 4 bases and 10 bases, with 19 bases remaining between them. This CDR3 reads CASSSIGVAKGAFF. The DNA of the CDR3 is TGTGCCAGCAGTTCAATTGGGGTAGCGAAGGGAGCTTTCTTT.

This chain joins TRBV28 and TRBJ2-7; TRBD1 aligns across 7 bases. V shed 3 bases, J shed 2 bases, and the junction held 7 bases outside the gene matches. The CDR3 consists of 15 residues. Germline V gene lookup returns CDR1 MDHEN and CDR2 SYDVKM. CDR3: CASSFNWQGAYEQYF. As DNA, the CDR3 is TGTGCCAGCAGTTTTAACTGGCAGGGGGCCTACGAGCAGTACTTC. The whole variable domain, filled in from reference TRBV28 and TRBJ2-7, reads DVKVTQSSRYLVKRTGEKVFLECVQDMDHENMFWYRQDPGLGLRLIYFSYDVKMKEKGDIPEGYSVSREKKERFSLILESASTNQTSMYLCASSFNWQGAYEQYFGPGTRLTVT.

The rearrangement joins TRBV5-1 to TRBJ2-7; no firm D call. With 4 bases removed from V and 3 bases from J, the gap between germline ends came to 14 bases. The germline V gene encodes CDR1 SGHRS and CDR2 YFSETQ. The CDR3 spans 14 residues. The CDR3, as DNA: TGCGCCAGCAGCATTGGCGGCAGCAACTACGAGCAGTACTTC. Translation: CASSIGGSNYEQYF.

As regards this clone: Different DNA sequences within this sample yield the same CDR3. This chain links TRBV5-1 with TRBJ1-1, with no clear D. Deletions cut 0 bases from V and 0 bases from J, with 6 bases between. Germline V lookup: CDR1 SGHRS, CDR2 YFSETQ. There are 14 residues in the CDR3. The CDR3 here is CASSLGQMNTEAFF. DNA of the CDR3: TGCGCCAGCAGCTTGGGTCAGATGAACACTGAAGCTTTCTTT. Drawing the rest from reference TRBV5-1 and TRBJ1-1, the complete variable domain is KAGVTQTPRYLIKTRGQQVTLSCSPISGHRSVSWYQQTPGQGLQFLFEYFSETQRNKGNFPGRFSGRQFSNSRSEMNVSTLELGDSALYLCASSLGQMNTEAFFGQGTRLTVV.

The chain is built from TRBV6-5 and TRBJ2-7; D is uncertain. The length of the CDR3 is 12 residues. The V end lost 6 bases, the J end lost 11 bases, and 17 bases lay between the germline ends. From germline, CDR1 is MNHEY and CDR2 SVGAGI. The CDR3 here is CASRELLGWEYF. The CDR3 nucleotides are TGTGCCAGCAGAGAGTTGTTGGGCTGGGAGTACTTC.

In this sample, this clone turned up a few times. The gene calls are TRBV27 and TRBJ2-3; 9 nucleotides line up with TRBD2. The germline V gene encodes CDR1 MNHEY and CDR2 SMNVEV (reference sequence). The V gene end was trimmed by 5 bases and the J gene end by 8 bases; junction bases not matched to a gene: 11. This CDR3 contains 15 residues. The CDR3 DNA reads TGTGCCAGCAGTCCGTCGGGGACTAGCTACGTTACGCAGTATTTT. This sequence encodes CASSPSGTSYVTQYF.

CDR3 loop: CASSSGGSGNTIYF. The CDR3 DNA is TGTGCCAGCAGTTCAGGGGGATCTGGAAACACCATATATTTT. This chain uses TRBV27 with TRBJ1-3; 7 positions agree with TRBD1. This CDR3 spans 14 amino acids. The germline gives CDR1 MNHEY, CDR2 SMNVEV (reference sequence). The V and J ends lost 4 bases and 1 base, in that order; junction bases with no gene match: 1.

For the CDR3, the DNA is TGTGCCAGCAGCCAACAGGGGGGGCAGCCCCAGCATTTT. The encoded protein is CASSQQGGQPQHF. This chain links TRBV6-5 with TRBJ1-5, with 8 bases fitting TRBD1. Trimming at V came to 6 bases and at J to 7 bases, leaving 5 bases not matched to a gene. The germline V gene encodes CDR1 MNHEY and CDR2 SVGAGI. The CDR3 has 13 amino acids.

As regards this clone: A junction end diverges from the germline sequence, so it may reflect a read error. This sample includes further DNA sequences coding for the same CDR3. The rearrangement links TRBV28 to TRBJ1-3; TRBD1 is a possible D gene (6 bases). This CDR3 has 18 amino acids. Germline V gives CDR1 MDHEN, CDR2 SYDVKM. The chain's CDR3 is CASSSYSLDRPSRNTIYF. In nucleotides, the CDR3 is TGTGCCAGTAGTTCTTACTCACTCGACAGGCCCTCTCGGAACACCATATATTTT.

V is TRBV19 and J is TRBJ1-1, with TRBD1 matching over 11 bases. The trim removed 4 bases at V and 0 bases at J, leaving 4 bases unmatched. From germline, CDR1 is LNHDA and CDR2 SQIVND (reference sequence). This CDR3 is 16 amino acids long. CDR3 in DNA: TGTGCCAGTAGTACGGGGACAGGGGGGGTGAACACTGAAGCTTTCTTT. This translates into CASSTGTGGVNTEAFF.

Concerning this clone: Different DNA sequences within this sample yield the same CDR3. The CDR3 here is CASSLLRDSTTDTQYF. The DNA for the CDR3 is TGCGCCAGCAGCCTCCTCCGGGACAGCACCACAGATACGCAGTATTTT. The chain joins TRBV4-3 to TRBJ2-3, with 7 bases lining up with TRBD1. The germline gives CDR1 LGHNA, CDR2 YSLEER. The V and J ends lost 4 bases and 2 bases, in that order; junction bases with no gene match: 9. The CDR3 spans 16 residues.

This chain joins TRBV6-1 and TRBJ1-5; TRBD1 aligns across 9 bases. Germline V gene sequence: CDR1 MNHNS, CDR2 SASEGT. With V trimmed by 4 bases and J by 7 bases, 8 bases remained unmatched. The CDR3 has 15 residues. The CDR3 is CASSGDRGYRQPQHF. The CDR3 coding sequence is TGTGCCAGCAGTGGTGACAGGGGGTACAGGCAGCCCCAGCATTTT.

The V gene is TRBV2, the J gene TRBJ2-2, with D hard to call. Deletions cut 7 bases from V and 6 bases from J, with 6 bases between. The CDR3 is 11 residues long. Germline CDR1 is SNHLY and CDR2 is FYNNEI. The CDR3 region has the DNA TGTGCCAGCACTGCGGCCGGGGAGCTGTTTTTT. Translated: CASTAAGELFF.

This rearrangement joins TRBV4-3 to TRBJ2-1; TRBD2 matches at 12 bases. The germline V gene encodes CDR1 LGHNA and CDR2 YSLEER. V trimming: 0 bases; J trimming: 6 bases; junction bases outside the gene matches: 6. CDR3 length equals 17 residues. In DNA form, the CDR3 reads TGCGCCAGCAGCCAAGACCTTCTAGCGGGAGGGGTCAATGAGCAGTTCTTC. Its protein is CASSQDLLAGGVNEQFF.

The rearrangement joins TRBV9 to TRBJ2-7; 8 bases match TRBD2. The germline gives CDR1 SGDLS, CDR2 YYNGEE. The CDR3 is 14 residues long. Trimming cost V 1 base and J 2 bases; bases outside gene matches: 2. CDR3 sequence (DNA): TGTGCCAGCAGCGTAAGCGGGAGTGCCTACGAGCAGTACTTC. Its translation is CASSVSGSAYEQYF.

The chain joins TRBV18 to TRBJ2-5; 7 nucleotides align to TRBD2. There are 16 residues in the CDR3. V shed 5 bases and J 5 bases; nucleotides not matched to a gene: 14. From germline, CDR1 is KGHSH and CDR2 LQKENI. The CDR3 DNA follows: TGTGCCAGCTCATTCCTTCAAGGGGAGGGGCAGGAGACCCAGTACTTC. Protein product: CASSFLQGEGQETQYF.

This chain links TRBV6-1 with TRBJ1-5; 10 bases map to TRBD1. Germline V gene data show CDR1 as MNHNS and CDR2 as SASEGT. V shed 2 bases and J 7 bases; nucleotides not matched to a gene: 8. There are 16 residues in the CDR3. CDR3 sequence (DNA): TGTGCCAGCAGTGAAAATTACGGGACAGGGGCCCAGCCCCAGCATTTT. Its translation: CASSENYGTGAQPQHF.

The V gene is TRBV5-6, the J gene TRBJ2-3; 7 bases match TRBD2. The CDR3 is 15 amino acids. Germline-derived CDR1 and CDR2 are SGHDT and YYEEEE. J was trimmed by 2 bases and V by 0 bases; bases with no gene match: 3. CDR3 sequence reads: CASSLVREPTDTQYF. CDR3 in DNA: TGTGCCAGCAGCTTGGTGCGGGAGCCCACAGATACGCAGTATTTT.

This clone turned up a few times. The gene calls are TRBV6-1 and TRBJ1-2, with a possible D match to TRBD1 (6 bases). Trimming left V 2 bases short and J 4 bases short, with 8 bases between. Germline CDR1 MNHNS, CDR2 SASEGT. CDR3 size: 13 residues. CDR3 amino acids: CASSESGVYGYTF. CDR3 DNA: TGTGCCAGCAGTGAATCAGGGGTCTATGGCTACACCTTC.

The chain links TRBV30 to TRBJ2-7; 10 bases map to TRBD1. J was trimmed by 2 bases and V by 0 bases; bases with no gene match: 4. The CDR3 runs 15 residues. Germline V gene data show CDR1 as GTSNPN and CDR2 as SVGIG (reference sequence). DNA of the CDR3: TGTGCCTGGAGTGTCCGGGACAGGGGCACCTACGAGCAGTACTTC. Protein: CAWSVRDRGTYEQYF.

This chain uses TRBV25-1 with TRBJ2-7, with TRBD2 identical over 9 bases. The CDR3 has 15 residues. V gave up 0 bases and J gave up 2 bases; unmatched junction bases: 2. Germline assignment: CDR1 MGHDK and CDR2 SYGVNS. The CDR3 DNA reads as TGTGCCAGCAGTGAATATGCGGGAGGGCCCTACGAGCAGTACTTC. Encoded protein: CASSEYAGGPYEQYF.

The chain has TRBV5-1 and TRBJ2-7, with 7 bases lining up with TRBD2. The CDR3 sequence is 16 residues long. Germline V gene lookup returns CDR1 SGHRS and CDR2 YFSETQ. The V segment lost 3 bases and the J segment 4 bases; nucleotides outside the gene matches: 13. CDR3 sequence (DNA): TGCGCCAGCAGCTCTGCTTCCGGGGGGACTCTTTACGAGCAGTACTTC. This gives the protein CASSSASGGTLYEQYF. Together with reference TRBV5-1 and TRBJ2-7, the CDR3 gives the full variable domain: KAGVTQTPRYLIKTRGQQVTLSCSPISGHRSVSWYQQTPGQGLQFLFEYFSETQRNKGNFPGRFSGRQFSNSRSEMNVSTLELGDSALYLCASSSASGGTLYEQYFGPGTRLTVT.

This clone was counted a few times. Here the CDR3 DNA reads TGTGCCAGCAGCCCCTGGGAGGACAAAGCTTTCTTT. Protein sequence: CASSPWEDKAFF. The chain employs TRBV5-6 and TRBJ1-1, with D perhaps matching TRBD1 (5 bases). CDR3 size: 12 residues. V lost 4 bases and J 9 bases, leaving 13 bases between the germline ends. CDR1 and CDR2 (germline): SGHDT, YYEEEE.

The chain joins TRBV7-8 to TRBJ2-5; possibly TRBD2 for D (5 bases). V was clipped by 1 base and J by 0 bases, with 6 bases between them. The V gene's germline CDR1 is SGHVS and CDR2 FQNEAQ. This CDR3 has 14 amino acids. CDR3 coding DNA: TGTGCCAGCAGCTTAGGACTAAACCAAGAGACCCAGTACTTC. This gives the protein CASSLGLNQETQYF.

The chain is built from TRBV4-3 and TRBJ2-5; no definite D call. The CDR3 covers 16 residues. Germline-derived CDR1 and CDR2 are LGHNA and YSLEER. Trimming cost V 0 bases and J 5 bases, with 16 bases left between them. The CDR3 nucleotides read TGCGCCAGCAGCCAAGATTGGCACGGAGTAAAGGAGACCCAGTACTTC. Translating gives CASSQDWHGVKETQYF.

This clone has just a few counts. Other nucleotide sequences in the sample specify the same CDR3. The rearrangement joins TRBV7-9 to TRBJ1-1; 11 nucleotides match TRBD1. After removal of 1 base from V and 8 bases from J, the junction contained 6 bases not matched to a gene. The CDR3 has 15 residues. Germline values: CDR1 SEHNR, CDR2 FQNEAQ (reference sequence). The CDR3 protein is CASSLGGQGASEAFF. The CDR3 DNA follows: TGTGCCAGCAGCTTAGGAGGACAGGGGGCATCAGAAGCTTTCTTT.

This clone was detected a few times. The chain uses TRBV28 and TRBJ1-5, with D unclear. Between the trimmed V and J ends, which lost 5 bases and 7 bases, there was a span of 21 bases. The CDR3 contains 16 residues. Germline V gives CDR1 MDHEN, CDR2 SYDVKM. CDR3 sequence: CASSPHGVIWRQPQHF. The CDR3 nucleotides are TGTGCCAGCAGTCCCCATGGGGTCATTTGGAGGCAGCCCCAGCATTTT.

CDR3: CASSQPGQGAVQPQHF. In DNA, the CDR3 is TGCGCCAGCAGCCAACCGGGACAGGGGGCTGTTCAGCCCCAGCATTTT. V and J are TRBV4-1 and TRBJ1-5; 12 bases fit TRBD1. With V trimmed by 2 bases and J by 6 bases, 5 bases remained unmatched. The CDR3 runs to 16 residues. Germline CDR1 is MGHRA and CDR2 is YSYEKL.